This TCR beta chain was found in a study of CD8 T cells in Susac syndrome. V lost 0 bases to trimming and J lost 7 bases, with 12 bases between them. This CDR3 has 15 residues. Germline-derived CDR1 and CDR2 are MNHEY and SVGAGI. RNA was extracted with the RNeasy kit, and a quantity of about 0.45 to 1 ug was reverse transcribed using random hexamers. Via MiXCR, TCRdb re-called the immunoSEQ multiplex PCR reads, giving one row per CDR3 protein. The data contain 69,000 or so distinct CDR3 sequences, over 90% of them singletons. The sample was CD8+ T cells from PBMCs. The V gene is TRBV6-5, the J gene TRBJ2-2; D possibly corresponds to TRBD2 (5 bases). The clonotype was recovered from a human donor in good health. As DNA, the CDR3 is TGTGCCAGCAGTTACTCTTCTAGCTTGAGCGGGGAGCTGTTTTTT. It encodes CASSYSSSLSGELFF.